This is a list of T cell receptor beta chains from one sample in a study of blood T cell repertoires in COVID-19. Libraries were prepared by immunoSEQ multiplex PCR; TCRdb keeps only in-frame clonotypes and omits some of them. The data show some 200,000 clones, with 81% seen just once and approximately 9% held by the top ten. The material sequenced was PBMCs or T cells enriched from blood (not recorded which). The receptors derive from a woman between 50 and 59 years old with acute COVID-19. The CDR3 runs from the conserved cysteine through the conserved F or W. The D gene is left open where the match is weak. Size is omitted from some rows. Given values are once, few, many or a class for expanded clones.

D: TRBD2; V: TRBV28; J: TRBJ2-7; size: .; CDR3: CASSSLAGGIPYEQYF; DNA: TGTGCCAGCAGTTCGTTAGCGGGGGGTATACCTTACGAGCAGTACTTC
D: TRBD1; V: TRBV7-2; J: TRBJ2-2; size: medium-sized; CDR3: CASSPGTGLGGELFF; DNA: TGTGCCAGCAGCCCTGGGACAGGGTTGGGCGGGGAGCTGTTTTTT
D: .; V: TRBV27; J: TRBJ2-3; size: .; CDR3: CASRGAQGRLADTQYF; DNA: TGTGCCAGCAGGGGCGCTCAGGGGCGCTTAGCAGATACGCAGTATTTT
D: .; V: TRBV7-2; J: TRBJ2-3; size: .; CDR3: CASSPQPTSDTQYF; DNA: TGTGCCAGCAGCCCCCAGCCGACATCAGATACGCAGTATTTT
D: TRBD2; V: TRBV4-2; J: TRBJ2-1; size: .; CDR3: CASSQDQAGGYNEQFF; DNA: TGTGCCAGCAGCCAAGATCAGGCGGGAGGTTACAATGAGCAGTTCTTC
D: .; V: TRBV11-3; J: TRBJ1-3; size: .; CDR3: CASSPAAGSGNTIYF; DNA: TGTGCCAGCAGCCCCGCGGCCGGCTCTGGAAACACCATATATTTT
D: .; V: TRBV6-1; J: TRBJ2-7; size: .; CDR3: CASSELLTGYEQYF; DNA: TGTGCCAGCAGTGAACTATTGACGGGATACGAGCAGTACTTC
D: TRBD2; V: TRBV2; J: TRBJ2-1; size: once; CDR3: CASRYGGAQAEQFF; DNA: TGTGCCAGCAGGTACGGGGGGGCCCAGGCTGAGCAGTTCTTC
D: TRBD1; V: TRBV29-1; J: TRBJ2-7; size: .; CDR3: CSVWTGGDYEQYF; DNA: TGCAGCGTGTGGACAGGGGGGGACTACGAGCAGTACTTC
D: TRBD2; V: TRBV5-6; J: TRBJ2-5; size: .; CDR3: CASSLRPSGVQETQYF; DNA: TGTGCCAGCAGCTTGAGGCCTAGCGGGGTCCAAGAGACCCAGTACTTC
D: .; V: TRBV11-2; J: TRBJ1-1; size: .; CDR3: CASSLTPMNTEAFF; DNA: TGTGCCAGCAGCTTGACACCTATGAACACTGAAGCTTTCTTT
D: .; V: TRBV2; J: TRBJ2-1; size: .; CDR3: CASSDYLAQNNEQFF; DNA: TGTGCCAGCAGTGACTACCTAGCCCAGAACAATGAGCAGTTCTTC
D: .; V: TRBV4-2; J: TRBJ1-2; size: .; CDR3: CASSQMPDSLYGYTF; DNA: TGTGCCAGCAGCCAAATGCCGGACAGCCTCTATGGCTACACCTTC
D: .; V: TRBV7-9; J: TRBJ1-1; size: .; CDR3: CASSLMGGGDQFPDTEAFF; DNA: TGTGCCAGCAGCTTAATGGGTGGGGGGGACCAGTTTCCCGACACTGAAGCTTTCTTT
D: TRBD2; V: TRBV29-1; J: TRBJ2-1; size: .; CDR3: CSYKLAGRYNEQFF; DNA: TGCAGCTACAAACTAGCGGGTAGATACAATGAGCAGTTCTTC
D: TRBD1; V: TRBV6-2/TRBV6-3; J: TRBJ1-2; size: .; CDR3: CASSNQGASGYTF; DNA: TGTGCCAGCAGCAACCAGGGGGCGTCTGGCTACACCTTC
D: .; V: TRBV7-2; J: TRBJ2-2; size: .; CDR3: CASSPGGGRGTGELFF; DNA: TGTGCCAGCAGCCCGGGGGGCGGGAGAGGCACCGGGGAGCTGTTTTTT
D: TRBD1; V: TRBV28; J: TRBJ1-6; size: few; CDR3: CASIINRDRGRPAGTPLHF; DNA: TGTGCCAGCATCATTAACCGGGACAGGGGGCGCCCGGCGGGGACACCCCTCCACTTT
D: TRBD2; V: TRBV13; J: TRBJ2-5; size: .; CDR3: CASSQAGGPLETQYF; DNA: TGTGCCAGCAGCCAAGCGGGAGGGCCACTGGAGACCCAGTACTTC
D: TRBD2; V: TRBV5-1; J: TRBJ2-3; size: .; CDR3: CASSLELAGGDTQYF; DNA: TGCGCCAGCAGCTTGGAACTAGCGGGGGGAGATACGCAGTATTTT
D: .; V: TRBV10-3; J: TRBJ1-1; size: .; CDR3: CAISEGETNTEAFF; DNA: TGTGCCATCAGTGAAGGGGAAACGAACACTGAAGCTTTCTTT
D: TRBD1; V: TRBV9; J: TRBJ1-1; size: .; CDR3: CASSLTGMNTEAFF; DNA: TGTGCCAGCAGTTTGACAGGGATGAACACTGAAGCTTTCTTT
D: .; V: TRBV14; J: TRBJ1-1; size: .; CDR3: CASSLTISANTEAFF; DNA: TGTGCCAGCAGCCTTACTATTTCAGCGAACACTGAAGCTTTCTTT
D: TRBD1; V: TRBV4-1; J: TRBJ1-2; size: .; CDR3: CASSLGELTGGYGYTF; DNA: TGCGCCAGCAGCCTCGGGGAGTTGACAGGGGGCTATGGCTACACCTTC
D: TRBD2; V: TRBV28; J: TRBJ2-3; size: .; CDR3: CASRLAGPQYF; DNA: TGTGCCAGCAGGCTAGCGGGTCCCCAGTATTTT
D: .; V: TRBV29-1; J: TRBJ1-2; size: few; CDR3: CSVPTTGLQGSGYTF; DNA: TGCAGCGTTCCTACCACAGGTCTCCAGGGTAGTGGCTACACCTTC
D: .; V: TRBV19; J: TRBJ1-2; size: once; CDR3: CASSDRGGTYYGYTF; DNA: TGTGCCAGTAGTGACCGGGGGGGAACGTACTATGGCTACACCTTC
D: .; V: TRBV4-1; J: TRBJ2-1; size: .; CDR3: CASSQAGGGGREQFF; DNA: TGCGCCAGCAGCCAAGCCGGTGGAGGGGGCCGTGAGCAGTTCTTC
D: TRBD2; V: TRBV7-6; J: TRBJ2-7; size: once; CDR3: CASSRGGLLYEQYF; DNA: TGTGCCAGCAGCCGGGGGGGGCTACTGTACGAGCAGTACTTC
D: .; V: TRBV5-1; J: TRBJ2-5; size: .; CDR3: CASSLAVGQFGTQYF; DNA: TGCGCCAGCAGCCTGGCGGTCGGACAGTTTGGGACCCAGTACTTC
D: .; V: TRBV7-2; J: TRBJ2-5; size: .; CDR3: CASSFLVGGRLAETQYF; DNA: TGTGCCAGCAGCTTCCTGGTGGGGGGGCGCTTAGCGGAGACCCAGTACTTC
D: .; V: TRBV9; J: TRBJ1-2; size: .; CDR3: CASSVDRAAYGYTF; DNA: TGTGCCAGCAGCGTAGACAGGGCTGCCTATGGCTACACCTTC
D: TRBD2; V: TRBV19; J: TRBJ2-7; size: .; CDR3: CASRGGSSYEQYF; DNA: TGTGCCAGCCGTGGCGGGAGCTCCTACGAGCAGTACTTC
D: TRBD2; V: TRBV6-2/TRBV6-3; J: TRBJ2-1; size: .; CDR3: CASSYSSGGAYEQFF; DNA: TGTGCCAGCAGTTACTCTAGCGGGGGGGCGTATGAGCAGTTCTTC
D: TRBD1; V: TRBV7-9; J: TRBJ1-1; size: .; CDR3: CASSLGTGAEAFF; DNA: TGTGCCAGCAGCCTAGGGACAGGGGCTGAAGCTTTCTTT
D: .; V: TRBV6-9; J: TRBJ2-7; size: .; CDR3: CACPDGGGSSYEQYF; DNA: TGTGCCTGTCCCGATGGGGGGGGCAGCTCCTACGAGCAGTACTTC
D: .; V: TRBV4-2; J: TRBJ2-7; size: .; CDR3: CASSSIYEQYF; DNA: TGTGCCAGCAGTTCTATCTACGAGCAGTACTTC
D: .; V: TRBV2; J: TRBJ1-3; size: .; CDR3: CASGYGNTIYF; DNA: TGTGCCTCGGGGTACGGTAACACCATATATTTT
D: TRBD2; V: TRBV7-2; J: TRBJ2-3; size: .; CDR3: CASSLGPGGGGDTQYF; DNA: TGTGCCAGCAGCTTAGGTCCAGGTGGGGGGGGAGATACGCAGTATTTT
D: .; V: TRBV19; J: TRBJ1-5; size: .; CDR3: CASMKGSGYSNQPQHF; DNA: TGTGCCAGTATGAAGGGATCGGGGTATAGCAATCAGCCCCAGCATTTT
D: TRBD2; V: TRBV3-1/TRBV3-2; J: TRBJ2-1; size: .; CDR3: CASSQEGLAGGTYNEQFF; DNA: TGTGCCAGCAGCCAAGAGGGACTAGCGGGGGGCACTTACAATGAGCAGTTCTTC
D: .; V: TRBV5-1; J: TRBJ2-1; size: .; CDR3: CASSPGDRDEQFF; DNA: TGCGCCAGCAGCCCCGGGGATAGGGATGAGCAGTTCTTC
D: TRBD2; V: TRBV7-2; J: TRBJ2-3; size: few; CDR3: CASSLALAENTQYF; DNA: TGTGCCAGCAGCTTGGCCCTAGCGGAAAATACGCAGTATTTT
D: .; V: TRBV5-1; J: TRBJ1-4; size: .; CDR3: CASSVSGARDEKLFF; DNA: TGCGCCAGCAGCGTATCAGGGGCCAGAGATGAAAAACTGTTTTTT
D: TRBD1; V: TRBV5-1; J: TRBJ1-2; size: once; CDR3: CASSGLETGAGYTF; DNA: TGCGCCAGCAGCGGGCTCGAGACAGGGGCGGGCTACACCTTC
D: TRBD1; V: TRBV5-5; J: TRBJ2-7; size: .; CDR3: CASSWTGGAGQYF; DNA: TGTGCCAGCAGCTGGACAGGGGGCGCAGGGCAGTACTTC
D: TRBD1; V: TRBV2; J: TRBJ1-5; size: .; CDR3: CASSSGGLRNQPQHF; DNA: TGTGCCAGCAGTTCAGGGGGCTTGCGCAATCAGCCCCAGCATTTT
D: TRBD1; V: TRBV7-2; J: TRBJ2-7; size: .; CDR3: CASSLGPGQGLYEQYF; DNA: TGTGCCAGCAGCCTGGGACCGGGACAGGGCTTGTACGAGCAGTACTTC
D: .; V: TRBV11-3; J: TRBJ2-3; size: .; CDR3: CASSLGTENTQYF; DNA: TGTGCCAGCAGCTTAGGGACAGAGAATACGCAGTATTTT
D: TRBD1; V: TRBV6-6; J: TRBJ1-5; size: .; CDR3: CATGTANNQPQHF; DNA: TGTGCCACCGGGACAGCCAACAATCAGCCCCAGCATTTT
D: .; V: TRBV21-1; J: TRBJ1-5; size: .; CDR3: CARPIGQPQHF; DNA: TGTGCCCGTCCCATCGGGCAGCCCCAGCATTTT
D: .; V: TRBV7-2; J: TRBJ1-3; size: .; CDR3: CASSSQGIPGNTIYF; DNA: TGTGCCAGCAGCTCACAGGGAATTCCTGGAAACACCATATATTTT
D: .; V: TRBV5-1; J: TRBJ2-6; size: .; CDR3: CASSLRQVWTNVLTF; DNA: TGCGCCAGCAGCTTACGACAGGTTTGGACCAACGTCCTGACTTTC
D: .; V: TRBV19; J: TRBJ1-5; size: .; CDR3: CASSINIPRVAQPQHF; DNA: TGTGCCAGTAGTATTAATATACCCAGGGTTGCGCAGCCCCAGCATTTT
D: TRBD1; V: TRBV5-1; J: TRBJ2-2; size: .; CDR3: CASSLDRLPGELFF; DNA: TGCGCCAGCAGCCTGGACAGGCTCCCCGGGGAGCTGTTTTTT
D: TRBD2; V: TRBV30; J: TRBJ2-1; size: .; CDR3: CAWSLLGSGAYNEQFF; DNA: TGTGCCTGGAGTTTATTAGGTAGCGGGGCCTACAATGAGCAGTTCTTC
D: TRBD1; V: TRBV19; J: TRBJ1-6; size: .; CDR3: CASSAALQGFNSPLHF; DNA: TGTGCCAGTAGTGCTGCGCTACAGGGGTTTAATTCACCCCTCCACTTT
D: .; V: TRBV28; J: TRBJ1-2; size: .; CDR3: CASSTFNLPYGYTF; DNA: TGTGCCAGCAGTACTTTTAACTTACCATATGGCTACACCTTC
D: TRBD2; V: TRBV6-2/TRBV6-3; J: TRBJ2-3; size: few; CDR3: CASSFGTHSGVEYF; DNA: TGTGCCAGCAGTTTCGGGACTCATAGCGGGGTTGAGTATTTT